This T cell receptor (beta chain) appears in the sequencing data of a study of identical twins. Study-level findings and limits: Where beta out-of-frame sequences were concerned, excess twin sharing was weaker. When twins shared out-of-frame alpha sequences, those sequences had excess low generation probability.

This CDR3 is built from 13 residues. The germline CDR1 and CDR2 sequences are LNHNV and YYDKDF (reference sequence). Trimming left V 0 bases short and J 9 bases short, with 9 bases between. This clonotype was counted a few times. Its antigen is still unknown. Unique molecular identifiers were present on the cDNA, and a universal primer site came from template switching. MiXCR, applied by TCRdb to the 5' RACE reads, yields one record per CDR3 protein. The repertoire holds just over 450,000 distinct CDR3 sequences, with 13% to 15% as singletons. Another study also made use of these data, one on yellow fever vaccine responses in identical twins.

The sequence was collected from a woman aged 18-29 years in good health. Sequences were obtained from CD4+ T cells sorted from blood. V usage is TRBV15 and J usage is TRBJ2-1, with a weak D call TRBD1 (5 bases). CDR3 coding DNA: TGTGCCACCAGCAGAGACAGGGTGGGTGAGCAGTTCTTC. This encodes CATSRDRVGEQFF.